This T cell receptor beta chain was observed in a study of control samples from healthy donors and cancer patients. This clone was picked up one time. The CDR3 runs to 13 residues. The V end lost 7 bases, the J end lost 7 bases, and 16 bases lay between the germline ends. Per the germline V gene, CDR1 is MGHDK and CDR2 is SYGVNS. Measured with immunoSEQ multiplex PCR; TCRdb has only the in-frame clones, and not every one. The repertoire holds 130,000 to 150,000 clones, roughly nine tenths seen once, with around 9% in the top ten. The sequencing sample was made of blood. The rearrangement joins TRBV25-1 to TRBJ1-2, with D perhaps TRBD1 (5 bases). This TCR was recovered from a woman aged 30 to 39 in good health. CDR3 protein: CASTDGRDSGYTF. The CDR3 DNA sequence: TGTGCCAGCACCGACGGCAGGGACTCTGGCTACACCTTC.